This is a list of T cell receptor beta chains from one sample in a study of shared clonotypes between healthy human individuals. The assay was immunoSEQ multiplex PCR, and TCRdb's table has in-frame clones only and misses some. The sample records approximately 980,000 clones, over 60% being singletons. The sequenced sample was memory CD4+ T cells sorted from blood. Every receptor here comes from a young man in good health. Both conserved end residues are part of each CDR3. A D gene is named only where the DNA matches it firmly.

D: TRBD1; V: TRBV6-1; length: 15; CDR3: CASRAWDRGQGEQYF
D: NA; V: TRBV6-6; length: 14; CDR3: CASSPPRQAGELFF
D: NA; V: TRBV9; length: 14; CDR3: CASSARDRNSPLHF
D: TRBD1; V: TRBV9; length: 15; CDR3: CASSRGQVQTGELFF
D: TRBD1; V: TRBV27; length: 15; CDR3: CASSFYRGLNQPQHF
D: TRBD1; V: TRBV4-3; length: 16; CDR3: CASSPGYLQGNQPQHF
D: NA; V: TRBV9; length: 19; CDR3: CASSPNEGKRLSGANVLTF
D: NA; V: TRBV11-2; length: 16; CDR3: CASSLGVGGHGETQYF
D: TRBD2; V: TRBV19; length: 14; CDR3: CASSIAGGGDTQYF
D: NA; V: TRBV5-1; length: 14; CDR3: CASSLVPPSREQYF
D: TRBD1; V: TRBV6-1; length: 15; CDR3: CASSEEGQGTWEQYF
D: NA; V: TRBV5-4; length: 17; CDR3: CASSRTGLGANTGELFF
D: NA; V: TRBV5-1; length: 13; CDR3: CASSFGGVGEQYF
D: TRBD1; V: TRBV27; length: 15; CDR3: CASSLSGGDDVEAFF
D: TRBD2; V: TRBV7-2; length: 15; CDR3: CASSRTSGIRNEQFF
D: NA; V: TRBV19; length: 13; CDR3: CASSNRGQQPQHF
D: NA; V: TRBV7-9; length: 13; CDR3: CASSLNTRNTIYF
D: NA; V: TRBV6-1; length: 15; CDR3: CASSERGGRTYEQYF
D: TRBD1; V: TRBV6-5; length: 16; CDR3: CASSSTRQGGTGELFF
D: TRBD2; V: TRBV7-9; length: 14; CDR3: CASSLGLAEETQYF
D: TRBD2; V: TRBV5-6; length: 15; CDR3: CASSHFEGRGYEQYF
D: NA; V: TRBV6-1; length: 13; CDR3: CASRESLNQPQHF
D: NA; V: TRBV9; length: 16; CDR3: CASSVDSRPNTGELFF
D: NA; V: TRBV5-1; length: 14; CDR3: CASSFGAESYGYTF
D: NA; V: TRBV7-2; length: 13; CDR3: CASSQQNTGELFF
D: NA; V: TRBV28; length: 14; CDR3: CASREGMGNQPQHF
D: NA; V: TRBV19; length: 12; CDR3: CASSYTKNIQYF
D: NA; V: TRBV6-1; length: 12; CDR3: CASMLNPYGYTF
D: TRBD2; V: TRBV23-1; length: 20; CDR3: CASSQSRLAGLNGSYNEQFF
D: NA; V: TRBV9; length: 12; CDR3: CASSGRGQPQHF
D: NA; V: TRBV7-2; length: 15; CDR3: CASSPRLGSYNEQFF
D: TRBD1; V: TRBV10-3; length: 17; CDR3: CAISESKRTGGGTEAFF
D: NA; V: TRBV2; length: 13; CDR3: CASSWTENQPQHF
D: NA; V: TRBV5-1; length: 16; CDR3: CASSRSGASNNSPLHF
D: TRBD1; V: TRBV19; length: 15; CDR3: CASSIMGQGRNEQFF
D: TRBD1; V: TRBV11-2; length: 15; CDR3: CASSRQGGSNEKLFF
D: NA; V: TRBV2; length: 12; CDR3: CASVGQIYGYTF
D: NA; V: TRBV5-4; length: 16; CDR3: CASSQSGTAKTGELFF
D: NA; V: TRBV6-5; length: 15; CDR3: CASSYPRLGGYGYTF
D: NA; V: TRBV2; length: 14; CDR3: CASSQGTGNQPQHF
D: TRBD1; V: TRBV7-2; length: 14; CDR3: CASSHRDSTYGYTF
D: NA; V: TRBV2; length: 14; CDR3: CASIDPAGNSPLHF
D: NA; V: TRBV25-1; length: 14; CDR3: CASSSGTHIEKLFF
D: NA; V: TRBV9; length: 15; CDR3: CASSVATGMIYEQYF
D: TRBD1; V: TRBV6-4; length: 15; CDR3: CASRQQGGSYNEQFF
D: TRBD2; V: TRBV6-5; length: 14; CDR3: CASSALAGVYEQYF
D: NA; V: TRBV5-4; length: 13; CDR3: CASSLVDGTEAFF
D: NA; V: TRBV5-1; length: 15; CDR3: CASSLGQRINYGYTF
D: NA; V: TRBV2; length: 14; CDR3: CASSDRTEGSNRYF
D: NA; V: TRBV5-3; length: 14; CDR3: CARSGSGLAGELFF
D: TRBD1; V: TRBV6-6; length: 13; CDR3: CASRAGGGYGYTF
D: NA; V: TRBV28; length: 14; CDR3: CASSLAAGKHEQYF
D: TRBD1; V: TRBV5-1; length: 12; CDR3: CASSVGQYEQYF
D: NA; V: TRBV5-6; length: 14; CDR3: CASSLGLIGETQYF